These 6 T cell receptor beta chains were sequenced from one sample in a study of T cell responses to AZD1222 COVID-19 vaccine. Clones were sequenced by immunoSEQ multiplex PCR, and TCRdb holds only the in-frame ones, with some missing. In the table there are approximately 120,000 clones, over 75% of which are singletons. The specimen was peripheral blood, collected on day 0 of AZD1222 vaccination. All receptors come from an adult in good health.

The J gene is TRBJ2-5, the V gene TRBV24-1; TRBD2 aligns across 7 bases. CDR1 and CDR2 (germline): KGHDR, SFDVKD. This CDR3 spans 15 amino acids. With V trimmed by 3 bases and J by 1 base, 4 bases remained unmatched. CDR3 in amino acids: CATSDPGGAQETQYF. CDR3 in DNA: TGTGCCACCAGTGATCCGGGAGGTGCCCAAGAGACCCAGTACTTC.

The chain uses TRBV28 and TRBJ2-1; TRBD1 aligns across 8 bases. V gave up 8 bases and J gave up 7 bases; unmatched junction bases: 13. The germline V gene has CDR1 MDHEN and CDR2 SYDVKM. The CDR3 totals 15 residues. CDR3 region: CASPSTGAGGNEQFF. The CDR3 bases are TGTGCCAGCCCCTCGACAGGGGCAGGGGGGAATGAGCAGTTCTTC.

The genes are TRBV18 and TRBJ1-5; the D is unclear. The CDR3 sequence is 17 residues long. Germline CDR1 and CDR2: KGHSH and LQKENI. V lost 1 base, J lost 3 bases, and 16 bases lay in between. The CDR3 sequence: CASSPRASSALNQPQHF. The CDR3 DNA follows: TGTGCCAGCTCACCACGGGCGTCCTCGGCCCTCAATCAGCCCCAGCATTTT.

This clone was observed once. The V and J genes are TRBV19 and TRBJ2-1; a weak D match, TRBD2 (5 bases). Deletions cut 4 bases from V and 4 bases from J, with 11 bases between. Germline V lookup: CDR1 LNHDA, CDR2 SQIVND (reference sequence). The CDR3 contains 14 residues. CDR3 nucleotides: TGTGCCAGTAGTAGAGGAGCGGAGTACAATGAGCAGTTCTTC. Translation gives CASSRGAEYNEQFF.

CDR3 coding DNA: TGTGCCAGTAGTATAGGGCAGGGCGCCCACACAGATACGCAGTATTTT. Amino acid sequence: CASSIGQGAHTDTQYF. This chain connects TRBV19 to TRBJ2-3, with D maybe TRBD1 (5 bases). The germline V gene encodes CDR1 LNHDA and CDR2 SQIVND (reference sequence). V shed 1 base and J shed 2 bases, with 13 bases lying between them. This CDR3 comprises 16 residues.

This chain uses TRBV18 with TRBJ2-1; 7 bases are a match to TRBD1. V gave up 3 bases and J gave up 7 bases; unmatched junction bases: 6. The CDR3 runs 14 residues. The germline CDR1 and CDR2 sequences are KGHSH and LQKENI. The CDR3 DNA is TGTGCCAGCTCACCCTGGGACAGCAGTAATGAGCAGTTCTTC. Protein: CASSPWDSSNEQFF.